This T cell receptor beta chain was captured in a study of radiation and T cells in renal cell carcinoma. In the study overall: Nephrectomy followed 15 Gy stereotactic body radiation by 4 weeks.

This clone was detected once. As yet, its antigen is unknown. The CDR3 sequence is 17 residues long. Germline V gene lookup returns CDR1 MNHEY and CDR2 SMNVEV (reference sequence). The J segment lost 5 bases and the V segment lost 5 bases, leaving 10 bases of the junction unmatched. Specified time point: baseline pretreatment blood. As to treatment: 15 Gy SBRT to primary tumor, nephrectomy 4 weeks later. Radiation-treated patients gave blood at baseline, week 2 and week 4. Clear cell pathology was present in this patient's renal cell carcinoma. Regarding the study as a whole: In blood, top tumor clones expanded by 2 weeks, shrinking by 4.

Some clones are missing from TCRdb's copy, which holds only in-frame ones; the method was immunoSEQ multiplex PCR. Of tens of thousands of clones listed, 82% are singletons. The clonotype originates from a man aged 60 to 69 with renal cell carcinoma. Sequencing used blood, obtained from a patient whose treatment included radiotherapy and nephrectomy. The V and J genes are TRBV27 and TRBJ2-1; 12 bases align to TRBD2. CDR3 protein: CASSPRLAGGVHNEQFF. The CDR3, as DNA: TGTGCCAGCAGTCCCCGCCTAGCGGGGGGGGTCCACAATGAGCAGTTCTTC.